These T cell receptor beta chains were read from a single sample in a study of cytomegalovirus exposure and HLA in healthy donors. This table comes from immunoSEQ multiplex PCR, and its TCRdb copy is limited to in-frame clones, with some not included. The table shows about 120,000 clones, with approximately 72% occurring only once. Sequencing was done on a sample of PBMCs. Receptors were obtained from a man in his 60s in good health and CMV-seropositive. The CDR3 runs from the conserved cysteine through the conserved F or W. The order of the fields is V gene, clone size, J gene, D gene, CDR3 protein, CDR3 DNA. A D gene is named only where the DNA matches it firmly. Clone size is given for some rows only: seen once, a few or many times, or a class if the clone is expanded.

v_call: TRBV14
clone_size: once
j_call: TRBJ2-7
d_call: .
cdr3_aa: CASSQDWSKQYF
cdr3_nt: TGTGCCAGCAGCCAAGATTGGAGTAAGCAGTACTTC

v_call: TRBV6-6
clone_size: few
j_call: TRBJ1-2
d_call: .
cdr3_aa: CASRPGGQFLYGYTF
cdr3_nt: TGTGCCAGCAGGCCCGGTGGACAGTTCCTCTATGGCTACACCTTC

v_call: TRBV7-2
clone_size: .
j_call: TRBJ1-1
d_call: .
cdr3_aa: CASSLRQAGTEAFF
cdr3_nt: TGTGCCAGCAGCTTAAGACAGGCTGGCACTGAAGCTTTCTTT

v_call: TRBV5-5
clone_size: .
j_call: TRBJ1-2
d_call: TRBD1
cdr3_aa: CASSLDRGRAYGYTF
cdr3_nt: TGTGCCAGCAGCTTAGACAGGGGCCGGGCCTATGGCTACACCTTC

v_call: TRBV4-2
clone_size: many
j_call: TRBJ2-1
d_call: TRBD2
cdr3_aa: CASSHRTSGGVSSYNEQFF
cdr3_nt: TGTGCCAGCAGCCACCGAACTAGCGGAGGGGTTAGCTCCTACAATGAGCAGTTCTTC

v_call: TRBV7-8
clone_size: .
j_call: TRBJ1-1
d_call: .
cdr3_aa: CASSLALNKNTEAFF
cdr3_nt: TGTGCCAGCAGCTTAGCGTTAAACAAGAACACTGAAGCTTTCTTT

v_call: TRBV18
clone_size: .
j_call: TRBJ2-5
d_call: TRBD1
cdr3_aa: CASSTRQGETQYF
cdr3_nt: TGTGCCAGCTCAACGCGACAGGGGGAGACCCAGTACTTC

v_call: TRBV19
clone_size: .
j_call: TRBJ1-3
d_call: TRBD1
cdr3_aa: CASSIKGASGNTIYF
cdr3_nt: TGTGCCAGTAGTATCAAGGGGGCCTCTGGAAACACCATATATTTT

v_call: TRBV30
clone_size: .
j_call: TRBJ1-1
d_call: .
cdr3_aa: CAWTGRAGGTEAFF
cdr3_nt: TGTGCCTGGACCGGGAGGGCCGGCGGCACTGAAGCTTTCTTT

v_call: TRBV7-2
clone_size: .
j_call: TRBJ1-6
d_call: TRBD1
cdr3_aa: CASSGGTGLPLHF
cdr3_nt: TGTGCCAGCAGCGGAGGGACAGGGCTACCCCTCCACTTT

v_call: TRBV16
clone_size: .
j_call: TRBJ2-7
d_call: .
cdr3_aa: CASSQSWDNTYEQYF
cdr3_nt: TGTGCCAGCAGCCAAAGTTGGGACAACACCTACGAGCAGTACTTC

v_call: TRBV19
clone_size: .
j_call: TRBJ2-3
d_call: TRBD1
cdr3_aa: CASTEKGQRTDTQYF
cdr3_nt: TGTGCCAGTACCGAAAAGGGACAGAGGACAGATACGCAGTATTTT

v_call: TRBV29-1
clone_size: .
j_call: TRBJ1-5
d_call: .
cdr3_aa: CSVPNSQPQHF
cdr3_nt: TGCAGCGTGCCCAATAGTCAGCCCCAGCATTTT

v_call: TRBV6-1
clone_size: once
j_call: TRBJ1-6
d_call: TRBD1
cdr3_aa: CASSEGSGGPYNSPLHF
cdr3_nt: TGTGCCAGCAGTGAAGGCTCAGGGGGGCCCTATAATTCACCCCTCCACTTT

v_call: TRBV5-1
clone_size: .
j_call: TRBJ2-3
d_call: .
cdr3_aa: CASSPRRGSTDTQYF
cdr3_nt: TGCGCCAGCAGCCCCCGGCGAGGTAGCACAGATACGCAGTATTTT

v_call: TRBV4-1
clone_size: .
j_call: TRBJ2-7
d_call: TRBD2
cdr3_aa: CASSQDAPGLADYEQYF
cdr3_nt: TGCGCCAGCAGCCAAGATGCTCCCGGACTAGCGGACTACGAGCAGTACTTC

v_call: TRBV2
clone_size: once
j_call: TRBJ2-3
d_call: TRBD1
cdr3_aa: CASSQGQGLTDTQYF
cdr3_nt: TGTGCCAGCAGTCAGGGACAGGGGCTCACAGATACGCAGTATTTT

v_call: TRBV20-1
clone_size: once
j_call: TRBJ2-5
d_call: .
cdr3_aa: CSARPQETQYF
cdr3_nt: TGCAGTGCTAGACCGCAAGAGACCCAGTACTTC

v_call: TRBV4-2
clone_size: .
j_call: TRBJ2-5
d_call: .
cdr3_aa: CASSQDRDYQETQYF
cdr3_nt: TGTGCCAGCAGCCAGGACCGGGACTACCAAGAGACCCAGTACTTC

v_call: TRBV5-4
clone_size: .
j_call: TRBJ2-1
d_call: .
cdr3_aa: CASSLAGAVGNEQFF
cdr3_nt: TGTGCCAGCAGCTTGGCAGGGGCCGTGGGCAATGAGCAGTTCTTC

v_call: TRBV15
clone_size: .
j_call: TRBJ2-7
d_call: TRBD1
cdr3_aa: CATSRPPGQGDYEQYF
cdr3_nt: TGTGCCACCAGCAGACCCCCGGGACAGGGGGACTACGAGCAGTACTTC

v_call: TRBV30
clone_size: .
j_call: TRBJ1-2
d_call: TRBD1
cdr3_aa: CAWSADRGFYGYTF
cdr3_nt: TGTGCCTGGAGTGCCGACAGGGGCTTCTATGGCTACACCTTC

v_call: TRBV5-1
clone_size: few
j_call: TRBJ2-2
d_call: TRBD2
cdr3_aa: CASSLDPSGGTGELFF
cdr3_nt: TGCGCCAGCAGCTTGGACCCGAGCGGGGGCACCGGGGAGCTGTTTTTT

v_call: TRBV6-5
clone_size: .
j_call: TRBJ1-6
d_call: .
cdr3_aa: CASSYQRNSPLHF
cdr3_nt: TGTGCCAGCAGTTATCAGCGGAATTCACCCCTCCACTTT

v_call: TRBV7-7
clone_size: .
j_call: TRBJ2-1
d_call: .
cdr3_aa: CARAVGGVAYNEQFF
cdr3_nt: TGTGCTAGAGCCGTTGGCGGGGTGGCCTACAATGAGCAGTTCTTC

v_call: TRBV6-6
clone_size: .
j_call: TRBJ2-5
d_call: TRBD1
cdr3_aa: CASSSRTGAQETQYF
cdr3_nt: TGTGCCAGCAGTTCTCGGACAGGTGCCCAAGAGACCCAGTACTTC

v_call: TRBV2
clone_size: once
j_call: TRBJ2-5
d_call: TRBD1
cdr3_aa: CASSPGQGVRQETQYF
cdr3_nt: TGTGCCAGCAGTCCGGGACAGGGGGTTCGGCAAGAGACCCAGTACTTC

v_call: TRBV20-1
clone_size: .
j_call: TRBJ2-7
d_call: .
cdr3_aa: CSARPVGEQYF
cdr3_nt: TGCAGTGCTAGACCGGTCGGCGAGCAGTACTTC

v_call: TRBV18
clone_size: few
j_call: TRBJ1-1
d_call: TRBD1
cdr3_aa: CASSPGQGANTEAFF
cdr3_nt: TGTGCCAGCTCACCTGGACAGGGGGCGAACACTGAAGCTTTCTTT

v_call: TRBV5-1
clone_size: .
j_call: TRBJ2-7
d_call: TRBD1
cdr3_aa: CASSEPGTGFYEQYF
cdr3_nt: TGCGCCAGCAGCGAGCCTGGGACAGGGTTTTACGAGCAGTACTTC

v_call: TRBV6-5
clone_size: few
j_call: TRBJ1-1
d_call: .
cdr3_aa: CASSYRGVGTEAFF
cdr3_nt: TGTGCCAGCAGTTACAGGGGCGTGGGCACTGAAGCTTTCTTT

v_call: TRBV7-9
clone_size: .
j_call: TRBJ2-1
d_call: TRBD2
cdr3_aa: CASSTSGSPYNEQFF
cdr3_nt: TGTGCCAGCAGCACAAGCGGGAGCCCTTACAATGAGCAGTTCTTC

v_call: TRBV2
clone_size: .
j_call: TRBJ1-4
d_call: .
cdr3_aa: CASSGAGGNEKLFF
cdr3_nt: TGTGCCAGCAGTGGGGCCGGAGGTAATGAAAAACTGTTTTTT

v_call: TRBV19
clone_size: .
j_call: TRBJ1-1
d_call: TRBD1
cdr3_aa: CASSIRGKQGMNTEAFF
cdr3_nt: TGTGCCAGTAGTATCCGTGGAAAACAGGGGATGAACACTGAAGCTTTCTTT

v_call: TRBV5-1
clone_size: .
j_call: TRBJ1-1
d_call: .
cdr3_aa: CASSGLGNTEAFF
cdr3_nt: TGCGCCAGCAGCGGCCTAGGGAACACTGAAGCTTTCTTT

v_call: TRBV7-8
clone_size: .
j_call: TRBJ2-1
d_call: .
cdr3_aa: CASSLYVSGNEQFF
cdr3_nt: TGTGCCAGCAGCTTGTACGTCTCGGGAAATGAGCAGTTCTTC

v_call: TRBV7-3
clone_size: .
j_call: TRBJ2-5
d_call: .
cdr3_aa: CASSSTRQETQYF
cdr3_nt: TGTGCCAGCAGCTCAACCCGTCAAGAGACCCAGTACTTC

v_call: TRBV6-5
clone_size: .
j_call: TRBJ2-2
d_call: .
cdr3_aa: CASSYSSRTGELFF
cdr3_nt: TGTGCCAGCAGTTACTCCTCGCGCACCGGGGAGCTGTTTTTT

v_call: TRBV19
clone_size: .
j_call: TRBJ2-1
d_call: TRBD2
cdr3_aa: CASSTTSGRAPGEQFF
cdr3_nt: TGTGCCAGTAGCACGACTAGCGGGAGGGCCCCCGGAGAGCAGTTCTTC

v_call: TRBV9
clone_size: .
j_call: TRBJ2-3
d_call: .
cdr3_aa: CASSVAGYSGDTQYF
cdr3_nt: TGTGCCAGCAGCGTAGCCGGTTATTCTGGAGATACGCAGTATTTT

v_call: TRBV7-2
clone_size: .
j_call: TRBJ2-2
d_call: TRBD1
cdr3_aa: CASSYLGQGASGELFF
cdr3_nt: TGTGCCAGCAGCTACCTGGGACAGGGGGCGAGCGGGGAGCTGTTTTTT

v_call: TRBV5-1
clone_size: few
j_call: TRBJ1-2
d_call: TRBD1
cdr3_aa: CASSEDRGGGYTF
cdr3_nt: TGCGCCAGCAGCGAGGACAGGGGCGGAGGCTACACCTTC

v_call: TRBV9
clone_size: .
j_call: TRBJ1-1
d_call: .
cdr3_aa: CASSVVTDLEAFF
cdr3_nt: TGTGCCAGCAGCGTAGTGACAGACCTTGAAGCTTTCTTT

v_call: TRBV5-4
clone_size: .
j_call: TRBJ2-7
d_call: TRBD1
cdr3_aa: CASSQETGQASYEQYF
cdr3_nt: TGCGCCAGCAGCCAAGAAACCGGACAGGCCTCCTACGAGCAGTACTTC

v_call: TRBV5-6
clone_size: few
j_call: TRBJ2-7
d_call: .
cdr3_aa: CASSLGFGKSGEQYF
cdr3_nt: TGTGCCAGCAGCTTGGGGTTTGGCAAGTCGGGCGAGCAGTACTTC

v_call: TRBV27
clone_size: .
j_call: TRBJ2-7
d_call: .
cdr3_aa: CASSRTGGTYEQYF
cdr3_nt: TGTGCCAGCTCGAGGACAGGAGGGACCTACGAGCAGTACTTC

v_call: TRBV7-8
clone_size: few
j_call: TRBJ2-7
d_call: TRBD2
cdr3_aa: CASSPGLAVTYEQYF
cdr3_nt: TGTGCCAGCAGCCCGGGACTAGCGGTAACCTACGAGCAGTACTTC

v_call: TRBV30
clone_size: .
j_call: TRBJ2-6
d_call: TRBD1
cdr3_aa: CAWSRPRDSEQDVLTF
cdr3_nt: TGTGCCTGGAGTCGTCCTAGGGACAGCGAGCAGGACGTCCTGACTTTC